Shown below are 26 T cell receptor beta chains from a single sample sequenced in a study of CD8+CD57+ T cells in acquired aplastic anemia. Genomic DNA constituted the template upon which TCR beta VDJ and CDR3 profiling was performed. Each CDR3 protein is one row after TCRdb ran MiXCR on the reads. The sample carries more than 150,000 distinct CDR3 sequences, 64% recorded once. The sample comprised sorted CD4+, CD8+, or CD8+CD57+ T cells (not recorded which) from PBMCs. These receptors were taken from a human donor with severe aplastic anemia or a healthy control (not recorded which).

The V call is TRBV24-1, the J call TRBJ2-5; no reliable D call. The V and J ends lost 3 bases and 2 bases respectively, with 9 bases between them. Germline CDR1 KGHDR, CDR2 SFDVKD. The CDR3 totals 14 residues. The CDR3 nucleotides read TGTGCCACCAGTGATGCGGACGGACAAGAGACCCAGTACTTC. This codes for CATSDADGQETQYF.

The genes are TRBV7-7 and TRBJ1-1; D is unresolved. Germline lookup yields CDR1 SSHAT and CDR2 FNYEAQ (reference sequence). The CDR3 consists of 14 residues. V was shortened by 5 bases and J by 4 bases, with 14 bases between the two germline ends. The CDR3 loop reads CASSPEAVGTEAFF. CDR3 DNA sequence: TGTGCCAGCAGCCCCGAGGCAGTGGGCACTGAAGCTTTCTTT.

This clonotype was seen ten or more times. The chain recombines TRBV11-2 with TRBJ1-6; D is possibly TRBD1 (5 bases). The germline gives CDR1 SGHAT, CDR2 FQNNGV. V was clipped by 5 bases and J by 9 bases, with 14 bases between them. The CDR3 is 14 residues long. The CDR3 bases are TGTGCCAGCAGCACCGGGACTTCGGGTTCACCCCTCCACTTT. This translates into CASSTGTSGSPLHF.

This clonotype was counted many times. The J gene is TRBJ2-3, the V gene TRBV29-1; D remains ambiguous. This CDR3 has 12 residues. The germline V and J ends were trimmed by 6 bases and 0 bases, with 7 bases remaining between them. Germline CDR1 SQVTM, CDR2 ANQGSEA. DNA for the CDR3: TGCAGCGTGAGATCTAGCACAGATACGCAGTATTTT. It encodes CSVRSSTDTQYF.

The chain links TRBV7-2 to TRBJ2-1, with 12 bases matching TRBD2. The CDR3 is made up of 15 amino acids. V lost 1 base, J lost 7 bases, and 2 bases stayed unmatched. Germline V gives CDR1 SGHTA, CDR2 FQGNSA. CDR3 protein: CASSLGLAGENEQFF. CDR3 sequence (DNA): TGTGCCAGCAGCTTAGGACTAGCGGGAGAAAATGAGCAGTTCTTC.

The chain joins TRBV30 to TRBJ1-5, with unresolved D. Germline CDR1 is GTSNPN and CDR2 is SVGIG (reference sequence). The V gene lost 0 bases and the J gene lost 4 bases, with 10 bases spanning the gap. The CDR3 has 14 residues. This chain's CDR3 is CAWSVRRGNQPQHF. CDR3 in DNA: TGTGCCTGGAGTGTAAGGCGAGGGAATCAGCCCCAGCATTTT.

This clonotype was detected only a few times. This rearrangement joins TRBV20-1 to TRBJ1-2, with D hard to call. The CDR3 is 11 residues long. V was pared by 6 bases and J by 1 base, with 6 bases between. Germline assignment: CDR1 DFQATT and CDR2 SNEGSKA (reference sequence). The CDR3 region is CSADGNYGYTF. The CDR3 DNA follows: TGCAGTGCGGACGGTAACTATGGCTACACCTTC.

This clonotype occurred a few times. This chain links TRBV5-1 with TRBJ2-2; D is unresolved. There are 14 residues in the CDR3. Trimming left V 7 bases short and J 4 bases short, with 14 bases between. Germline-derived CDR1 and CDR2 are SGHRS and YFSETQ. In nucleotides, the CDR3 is TGCGCCAGCGCTGCAATGGTGGGCACCGGGGAGCTGTTTTTT. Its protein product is CASAAMVGTGELFF.

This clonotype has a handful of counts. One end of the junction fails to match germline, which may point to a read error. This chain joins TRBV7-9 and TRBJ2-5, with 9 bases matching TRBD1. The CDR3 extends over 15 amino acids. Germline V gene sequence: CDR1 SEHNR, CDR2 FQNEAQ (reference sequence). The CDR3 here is CATSSTTGGGETQYF. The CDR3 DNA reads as TGTGCCACCAGCTCAACGACAGGGGGGGGAGAGACCCAGTACTTC.

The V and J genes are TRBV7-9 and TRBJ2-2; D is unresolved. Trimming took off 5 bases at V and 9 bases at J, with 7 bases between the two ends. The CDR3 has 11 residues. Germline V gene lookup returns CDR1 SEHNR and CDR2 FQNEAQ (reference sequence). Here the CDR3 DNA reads TGTGCCAGCAGCCGTTCCAGGGAGCTGTTTTTT. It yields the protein CASSRSRELFF. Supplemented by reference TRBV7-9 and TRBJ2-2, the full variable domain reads DTGVSQNPRHKITKRGQNVTFRCDPISEHNRLYWYRQTLGQGPEFLTYFQNEAQLEKSRLLSDRFSAERPKGSFSTLEIQRTEQGDSAMYLCASSRSRELFFGEGSRLTVL.

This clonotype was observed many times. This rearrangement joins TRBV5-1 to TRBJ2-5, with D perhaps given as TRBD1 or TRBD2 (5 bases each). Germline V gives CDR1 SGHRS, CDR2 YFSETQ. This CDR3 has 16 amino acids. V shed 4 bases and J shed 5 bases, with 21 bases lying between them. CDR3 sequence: CASSGLMGERGETQYF. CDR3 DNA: TGCGCCAGCAGCGGGCTCATGGGCGAGAGGGGCGAGACCCAGTACTTC.

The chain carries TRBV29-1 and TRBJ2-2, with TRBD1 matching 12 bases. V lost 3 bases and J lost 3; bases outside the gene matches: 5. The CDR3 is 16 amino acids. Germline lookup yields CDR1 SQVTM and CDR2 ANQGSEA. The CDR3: CSVEGQGAPYTGELFF. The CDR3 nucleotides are TGCAGCGTTGAGGGACAGGGGGCGCCTTACACCGGGGAGCTGTTTTTT.

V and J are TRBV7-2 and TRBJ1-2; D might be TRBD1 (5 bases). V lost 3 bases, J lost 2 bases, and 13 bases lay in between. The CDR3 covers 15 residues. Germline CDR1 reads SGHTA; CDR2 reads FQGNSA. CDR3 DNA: TGTGCCAGCAGCTTTGGGCCGGGGACCAACTATGGCTACACCTTC. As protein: CASSFGPGTNYGYTF.

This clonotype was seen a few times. Written as DNA, the CDR3 is TGTGCCAGCAGTGCGGGCAGGGGGCCCTACAATGAGCAGTTCTTC. This gives the protein CASSAGRGPYNEQFF. V is TRBV2 and J is TRBJ2-1, with 8 bases aligning to TRBD1. The CDR3 is made up of 15 amino acids. Per germline, CDR1 SNHLY and CDR2 FYNNEI. V was clipped by 4 bases and J by 2 bases; unmatched bases: 4.

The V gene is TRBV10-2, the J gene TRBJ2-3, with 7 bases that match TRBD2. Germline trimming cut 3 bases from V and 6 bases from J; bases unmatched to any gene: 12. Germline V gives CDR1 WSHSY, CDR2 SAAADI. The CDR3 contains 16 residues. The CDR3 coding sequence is TGCGCCAGCAGTGACGGACTTGGGGGGGAGGAGGATACGCAGTATTTT. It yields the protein CASSDGLGGEEDTQYF.

This CDR3 reads CASSSEREATDTQYF. The CDR3 nucleotides are TGTGCCAGCAGCTCCGAGCGGGAGGCGACAGATACGCAGTATTTT. The V and J genes are TRBV7-9 and TRBJ2-3; 9 nucleotides match TRBD2. This CDR3 has 15 residues. The ends lost 4 bases at V and 3 bases at J; junction bases unmatched: 5. Looked up from germline, CDR1 is SEHNR and CDR2 is FQNEAQ (reference sequence).

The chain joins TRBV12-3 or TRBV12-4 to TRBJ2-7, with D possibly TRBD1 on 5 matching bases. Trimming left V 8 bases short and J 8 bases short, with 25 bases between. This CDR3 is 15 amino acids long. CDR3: CASGGQGSPPGKQYF. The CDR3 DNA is TGTGCCAGCGGTGGACAAGGGTCCCCCCCCGGCAAGCAGTACTTC.

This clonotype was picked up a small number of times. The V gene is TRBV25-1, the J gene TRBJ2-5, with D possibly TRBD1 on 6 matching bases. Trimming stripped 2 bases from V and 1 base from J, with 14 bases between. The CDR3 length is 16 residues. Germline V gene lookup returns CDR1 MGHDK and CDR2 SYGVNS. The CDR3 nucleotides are TGTGCCAGCAGTGAACGAGGTAAAGGGGGCCAAGAGACCCAGTACTTC. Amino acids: CASSERGKGGQETQYF.

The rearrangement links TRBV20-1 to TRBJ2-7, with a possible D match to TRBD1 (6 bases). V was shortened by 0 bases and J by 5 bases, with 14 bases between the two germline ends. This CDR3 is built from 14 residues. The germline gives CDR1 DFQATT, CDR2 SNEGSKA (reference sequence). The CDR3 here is CSARDPRQAHEQYF. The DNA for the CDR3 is TGCAGTGCTAGAGATCCTCGACAGGCACACGAGCAGTACTTC.

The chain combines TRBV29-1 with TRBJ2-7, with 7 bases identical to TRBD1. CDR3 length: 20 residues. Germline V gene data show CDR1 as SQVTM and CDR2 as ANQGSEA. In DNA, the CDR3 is TGCAACTCTGACTGTGCCAGCATGGATTGGGGGCAAGACAGGGCGTACGAGCAGTACTTC. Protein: CNSDCASMDWGQDRAYEQYF.

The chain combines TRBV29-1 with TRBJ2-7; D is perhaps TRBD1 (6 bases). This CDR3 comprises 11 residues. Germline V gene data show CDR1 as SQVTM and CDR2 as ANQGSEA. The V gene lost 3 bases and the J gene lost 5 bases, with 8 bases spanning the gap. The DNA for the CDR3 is TGCAGCGTTGACAGGGGTCACGAGCAGTACTTC. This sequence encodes CSVDRGHEQYF.

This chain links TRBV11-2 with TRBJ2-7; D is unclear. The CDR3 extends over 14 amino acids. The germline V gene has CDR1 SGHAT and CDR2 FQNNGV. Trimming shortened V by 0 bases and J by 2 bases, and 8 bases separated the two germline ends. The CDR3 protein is CASSLDTGTYEQYF. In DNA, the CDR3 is TGTGCCAGCAGCTTAGACACGGGTACCTACGAGCAGTACTTC.

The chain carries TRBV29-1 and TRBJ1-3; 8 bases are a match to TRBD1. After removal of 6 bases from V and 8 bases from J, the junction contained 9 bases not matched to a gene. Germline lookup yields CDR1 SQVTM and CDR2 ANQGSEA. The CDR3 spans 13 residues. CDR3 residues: CSVEGQDEDTIYF. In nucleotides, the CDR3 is TGCAGCGTAGAGGGACAGGATGAAGACACCATATATTTT.

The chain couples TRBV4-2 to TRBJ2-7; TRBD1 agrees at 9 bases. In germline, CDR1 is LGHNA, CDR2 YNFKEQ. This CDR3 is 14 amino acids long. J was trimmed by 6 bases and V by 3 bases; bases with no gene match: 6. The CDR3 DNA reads TGTGCCAGCAGCCAGACCGCACAGGGGGCCGAGCAGTACTTC. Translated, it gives CASSQTAQGAEQYF.

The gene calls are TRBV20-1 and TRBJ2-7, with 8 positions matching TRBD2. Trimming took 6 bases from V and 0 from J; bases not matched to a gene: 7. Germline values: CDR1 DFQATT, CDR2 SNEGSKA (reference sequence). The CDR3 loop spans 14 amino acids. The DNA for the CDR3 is TGCAGTGCCGCTACTAGCGGATACTCCTACGAGCAGTACTTC. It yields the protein CSAATSGYSYEQYF.

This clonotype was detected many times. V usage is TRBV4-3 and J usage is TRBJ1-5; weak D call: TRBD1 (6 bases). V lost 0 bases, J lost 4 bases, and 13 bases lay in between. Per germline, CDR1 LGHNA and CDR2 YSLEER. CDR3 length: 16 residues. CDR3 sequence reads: CASSQEIGGGNQPQHF. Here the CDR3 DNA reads TGCGCCAGCAGCCAAGAGATAGGGGGGGGGAATCAGCCCCAGCATTTT.